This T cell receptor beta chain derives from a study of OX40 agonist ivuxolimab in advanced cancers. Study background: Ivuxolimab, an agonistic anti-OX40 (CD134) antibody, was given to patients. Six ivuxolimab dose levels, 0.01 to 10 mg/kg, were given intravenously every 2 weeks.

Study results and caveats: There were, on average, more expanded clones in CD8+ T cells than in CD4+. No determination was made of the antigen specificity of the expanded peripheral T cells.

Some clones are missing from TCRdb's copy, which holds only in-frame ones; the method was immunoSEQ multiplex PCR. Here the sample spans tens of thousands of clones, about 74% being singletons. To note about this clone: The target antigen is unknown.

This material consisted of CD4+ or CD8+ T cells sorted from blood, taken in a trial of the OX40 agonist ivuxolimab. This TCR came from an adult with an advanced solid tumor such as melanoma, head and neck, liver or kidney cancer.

This CDR3 reads CASSPGSKDTQYF. The CDR3 nucleotides are TGTGCCAGTAGTCCCGGATCGAAAGATACGCAGTATTTT. V is TRBV19 and J is TRBJ2-3; D is uncertain. Germline assignment: CDR1 LNHDA and CDR2 SQIVND (reference sequence). The V end was cut by 5 bases, the J end by 5 bases, with 11 bases between. The CDR3 is 13 amino acids. Variable domain in full (rest from reference TRBV19 and TRBJ2-3): DGGITQSPKYLFRKEGQNVTLSCEQNLNHDAMYWYRQDPGQGLRLIYYSQIVNDFQKGDIAEGYSVSREKKESFPLTVTSAQKNPTAFYLCASSPGSKDTQYFGPGTRLTVL.